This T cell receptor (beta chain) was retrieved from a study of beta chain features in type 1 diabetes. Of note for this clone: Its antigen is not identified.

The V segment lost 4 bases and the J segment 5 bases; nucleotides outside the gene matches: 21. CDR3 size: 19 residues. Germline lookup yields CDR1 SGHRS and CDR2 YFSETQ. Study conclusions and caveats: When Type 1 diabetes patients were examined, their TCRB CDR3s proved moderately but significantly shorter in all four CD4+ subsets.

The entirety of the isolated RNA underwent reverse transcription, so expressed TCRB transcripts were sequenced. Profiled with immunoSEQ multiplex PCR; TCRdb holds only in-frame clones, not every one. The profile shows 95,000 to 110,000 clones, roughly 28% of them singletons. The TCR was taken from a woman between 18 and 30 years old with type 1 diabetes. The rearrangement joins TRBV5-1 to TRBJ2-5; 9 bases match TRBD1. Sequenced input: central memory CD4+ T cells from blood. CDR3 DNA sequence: TGCGCCAGCAGCCGACCGCGGGACAGGGACGGTTTTTTCCAGGAGACCCAGTACTTC. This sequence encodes CASSRPRDRDGFFQETQYF. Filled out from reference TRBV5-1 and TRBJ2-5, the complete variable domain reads KAGVTQTPRYLIKTRGQQVTLSCSPISGHRSVSWYQQTPGQGLQFLFEYFSETQRNKGNFPGRFSGRQFSNSRSEMNVSTLELGDSALYLCASSRPRDRDGFFQETQYFGPGTRLLVL.